Sequencing of this TCR beta chain was carried out in a study of T cell responses to AZD1222 COVID-19 vaccine. As regards this clone: Its matching antigen is unknown.

The data were produced by immunoSEQ multiplex PCR, yet TCRdb's version contains in-frame clones alone and is incomplete. The table has about 150,000 clones, 85% to 90% seen once. Germline V gene data show CDR1 as SNHLY and CDR2 as FYNNEI. The CDR3 sequence is 12 residues long. The ends were cut back, 5 bases at V and 9 bases at J, with 14 bases in the middle. General study points: Nearly half of spike-specific TCRs reportedly go after variant regions that carry no mutations. Most donors were white British and more were female, and clonal diversity was possibly underestimated. With dominance at 160-218 and 743-854, vaccine-associated CD4 TCRs spanned spike. Spike-specific TCR breadth and depth rose after two AZD1222 doses.

This chain joins TRBV2 and TRBJ2-7; the D is unclear. Specimen: peripheral blood, collected 28 days after the second AZD1222 dose. This clonotype was obtained from an adult who received the AZD1222 COVID-19 vaccine. For the CDR3, the DNA is TGTGCCAGCAGTCCTATTACCCGAGTGCAGTACTTC. It encodes CASSPITRVQYF.